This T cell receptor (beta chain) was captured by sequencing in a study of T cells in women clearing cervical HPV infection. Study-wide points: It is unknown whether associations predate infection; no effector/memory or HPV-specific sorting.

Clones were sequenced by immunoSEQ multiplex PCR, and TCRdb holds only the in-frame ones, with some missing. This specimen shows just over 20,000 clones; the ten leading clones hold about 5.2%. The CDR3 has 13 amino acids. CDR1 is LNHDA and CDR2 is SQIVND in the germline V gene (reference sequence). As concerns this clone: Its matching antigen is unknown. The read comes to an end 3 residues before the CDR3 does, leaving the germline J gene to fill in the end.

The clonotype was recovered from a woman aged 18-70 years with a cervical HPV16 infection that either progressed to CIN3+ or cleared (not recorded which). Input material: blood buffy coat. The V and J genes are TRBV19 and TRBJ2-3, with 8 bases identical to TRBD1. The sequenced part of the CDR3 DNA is TGTGCCACCAGGGGGCTTGGCAATCAGCCG. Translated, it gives CATRGLGNQP. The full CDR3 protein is CATRGLGNQPQYF.